This TCR beta chain was obtained from a study of molecular identifiers for immune sequencing clone quantification. About the study: The replicate experiment used RNA from roughly 18,000 or 92,000 naive CD8 cells. This RNA was split into five aliquots, and four of them were sequenced.

TCRdb recomputed calls from the PCR reads with MiXCR, one row per CDR3 protein. The sample holds over 600,000 distinct CDR3 sequences, just under 20% seen once. The authors gated naive CD8 T cells as CD8+CD4-CCR7+CD45RA+ for sorting. This clonotype showed up many times. The V segment lost 5 bases and the J segment 4 bases; nucleotides outside the gene matches: 11. CDR1 is DFQATT, CDR2 SNEGSKA, per germline (reference sequence). The CDR3 covers 15 residues. Sequenced material: naive CD8+ T cells from blood, with Jurkat cell RNA spiked in. The subset denotes: FACS-sorted CD8+CD4-CCR7+CD45RA+ naive T cells. The rearrangement links TRBV20-1 to TRBJ1-1, with 9 bases lining up with TRBD1. This sequence was found in a human donor in good health. Some libraries in this study had Jurkat cell RNA spiked in. The CDR3 DNA sequence: TGCAGTGCTCAGATCGCGGGGACAGGGTTCACTGAAGCTTTCTTT. It codes for CSAQIAGTGFTEAFF.